This T cell receptor (beta chain) was retrieved from a study of T cell repertoires in cytomegalovirus infection. Study summary: Carrying CMV and the relevant HLA type showed in public TCR beta signatures.

The length of the CDR3 is 16 residues. CDR1 and CDR2 (germline): MGHRA, YSYEKL. The V gene lost 1 base and the J gene lost 3 bases, with 13 bases spanning the gap. General study findings and limits: Clonotypes of TCR beta that were HLA-C-restricted and CMV-specific dominated the ex vivo response.

From the reads, TCRdb called clonotypes with MiXCR, one entry per CDR3 protein. The table has roughly 920,000 distinct CDR3 sequences, 30% to 40% seen once. This clonotype has only a few counts. Its specificity is unknown. The sample consisted of cultured CD8+ T cells from PBMCs, taken from culture after CMV antigen stimulation. The TCR sequence derives from a human donor in good health (CMV status not recorded). Some clones in this sample may be carry-over from other donors' samples. The chain carries TRBV4-1 and TRBJ1-3; D uncertain. CDR3 protein: CASSQVVFESGNTIYF. As DNA, the CDR3 is TGCGCCAGCAGCCAAGTGGTTTTTGAGAGTGGAAACACCATATATTTT.